The 30 T cell receptor beta chains given below trace back to one sample, sequenced in a study of blood T cells in healthy people across ages. Next came a second PCR, run for about 6 to 12 cycles, which used a sample-barcoded 5' primer along with a J-beta primer mix. MiXCR, applied by TCRdb to the 5' RACE reads, yields one record per CDR3 protein. This table holds about a million distinct CDR3 sequences, 51% found once. The sequencing sample was made of blood. All receptors derive from an older woman in good health.

This clonotype was detected only a few times. The chain employs TRBV12-3 or TRBV12-4 and TRBJ1-5; possibly TRBD1 for D (6 bases). Trimming pared 7 bases from V and 10 bases from J, leaving 14 bases between. The CDR3 has 12 residues. The DNA for the CDR3 is TGTGCCAGCAACCCACAGGGAGGTCCCCAGCATTTT. This codes for CASNPQGGPQHF.

This clonotype was seen a few times. This chain connects TRBV4-2 to TRBJ2-7; D is uncertain. The V end lost 1 base, the J end lost 2 bases, and 12 bases lay between the germline ends. This CDR3 contains 15 residues. CDR1 and CDR2 from the germline V gene are LGHNA and YNFKEQ. The CDR3, as DNA: TGTGCCAGCAGCCAAGTGCAGTTCTCCCCCTACGAGCAGTACTTC. Its translation is CASSQVQFSPYEQYF.

The chain is built from TRBV6-6 and TRBJ2-7, with D maybe TRBD2 (6 bases). From germline, CDR1 is MNHNY and CDR2 SVGAGI (reference sequence). This CDR3 contains 14 residues. Between the trimmed V and J ends, which lost 6 bases and 6 bases, there was a span of 18 bases. CDR3 nucleotide sequence: TGTGCCAGCAGAAGGACGGAGGGCCTAAGCGAGCAGTACTTC. Encoded protein: CASRRTEGLSEQYF.

This chain joins TRBV19 and TRBJ1-5, with 7 bases matching TRBD1. The V segment lost 4 bases and the J segment 12 bases; nucleotides outside the gene matches: 6. The CDR3 runs to 12 residues. The germline gives CDR1 LNHDA, CDR2 SQIVND (reference sequence). The CDR3 DNA sequence: TGTGCCAGTAGTACAGGGGGAATGGTCCAGCATTTT. Protein: CASSTGGMVQHF.

This rearrangement joins TRBV7-9 to TRBJ1-1; weak D call: TRBD1 (5 bases). Per the germline V gene, CDR1 is SEHNR and CDR2 is FQNEAQ (reference sequence). The CDR3 has 15 residues. V gave up 4 bases and J gave up 0 bases, with 12 bases separating them. The CDR3, as DNA: TGTGCCAGCAGCTCGCGGGGCGGGGTGAACACTGAAGCTTTCTTT. Translation gives CASSSRGGVNTEAFF.

Ten or more counts support this clonotype. The V and J genes are TRBV29-1 and TRBJ2-1; TRBD2 aligns across 15 bases. Germline values: CDR1 SQVTM, CDR2 ANQGSEA. V shed 7 bases, J shed 2 bases, and the junction held 9 bases outside the gene matches. The CDR3 runs to 17 residues. The CDR3 loop is CSASGLAGGQPYNEQFF. The CDR3 region has the DNA TGCAGCGCTTCGGGACTAGCGGGAGGTCAACCCTACAATGAGCAGTTCTTC.

This chain uses TRBV5-1 with TRBJ1-5; TRBD1 agrees at 7 bases. The CDR3 totals 15 residues. Germline V lookup: CDR1 SGHRS, CDR2 YFSETQ. Germline trimming cut 4 bases from V and 1 base from J; bases unmatched to any gene: 5. The CDR3 DNA is TGCGCCAGCAGCATGTGGACAGGCAGCAATCAGCCCCAGCATTTT. It yields the protein CASSMWTGSNQPQHF.

This clonotype was seen more than once but under ten times. The junction departs from germline at one end; a sequencing error may be responsible. CDR3 sequence reads: CASSPGTANTEAFF. The CDR3 nucleotides read TGTGCCAGCAGTCCCGGGACAGCTAACACTGAAGCTTTCTTT. This chain connects TRBV5-1 to TRBJ1-1; 7 bases are a match to TRBD1. This CDR3 has 14 residues. From germline, CDR1 is SGHRS and CDR2 YFSETQ.

J is TRBJ2-7 and V is TRBV2; 10 bases map to TRBD1. The germline V gene encodes CDR1 SNHLY and CDR2 FYNNEI. The CDR3 consists of 14 residues. V trimming: 10 bases; J trimming: 4 bases; junction bases outside the gene matches: 10. Here the CDR3 reads CATSRTGGWYEQYF. CDR3 DNA sequence: TGTGCCACCTCTAGGACAGGGGGATGGTACGAGCAGTACTTC.

The chain is built from TRBV3-1 and TRBJ2-7; D is unresolved. The V gene lost 0 bases and the J gene lost 1 base, with 16 bases spanning the gap. CDR1 is LGHDT, CDR2 YNNKEL, per germline (reference sequence). The CDR3 spans 17 residues. The CDR3 nucleotides are TGTGCCAGCAGCCAAGATACCCCCGGCTCCCCTTCCTACGAGCAGTACTTC. Protein: CASSQDTPGSPSYEQYF.

This chain links TRBV3-1 with TRBJ2-5; possibly TRBD1 for D (5 bases). The CDR3 spans 14 residues. The ends were cut back, 5 bases at V and 1 base at J, with 11 bases in the middle. Germline V gene lookup returns CDR1 LGHDT and CDR2 YNNKEL (reference sequence). CDR3 DNA sequence: TGTGCCAGCAGCGGGTACAGGACCCAAGAGACCCAGTACTTC. Amino acid sequence: CASSGYRTQETQYF.

The chain has TRBV3-1 and TRBJ2-2; TRBD2 matches at 12 bases. CDR3 length equals 19 residues. Germline trimming cut 4 bases from V and 4 bases from J; bases unmatched to any gene: 13. Germline V gene sequence: CDR1 LGHDT, CDR2 YNNKEL (reference sequence). The CDR3 spells CASSPRTSGNRRRTGELFF. The CDR3 DNA reads as TGTGCCAGCAGCCCGAGGACTAGCGGGAACCGTCGTCGCACCGGGGAGCTGTTTTTT. Full variable domain (missing parts from reference TRBV3-1 and TRBJ2-2): DTAVSQTPKYLVTQMGNDKSIKCEQNLGHDTMYWYKQDSKKFLKIMFSYNNKELIINETVPNRFSPKSPDKAHLNLHINSLELGDSAVYFCASSPRTSGNRRRTGELFFGEGSRLTVL.

J is TRBJ2-5 and V is TRBV29-1; 7 positions match TRBD2. Germline V gene sequence: CDR1 SQVTM, CDR2 ANQGSEA. V dropped 0 bases and J dropped 2; count of bases not matched to a gene: 6. The CDR3 extends over 15 amino acids. The CDR3 sequence: CSVEEAGGGQETQYF. For the CDR3, the DNA is TGCAGCGTTGAAGAGGCCGGGGGAGGGCAAGAGACCCAGTACTTC.

This chain uses TRBV20-1 with TRBJ2-7; D possibly corresponds to TRBD2 (5 bases). The germline CDR1 and CDR2 sequences are DFQATT and SNEGSKA (reference sequence). The CDR3 covers 12 residues. Trimming took off 6 bases at V and 4 bases at J, with 13 bases between the two ends. CDR3 bases: TGCAGTGCCCACTCCACGGGGTACGAGCAGTACTTC. Amino acid sequence: CSAHSTGYEQYF.

The sample holds a few counts of this clonotype. CDR3 nucleotides: TGTGCCAGCAGCTTGAGCAGGGTGGGTTCGCCCCAGCATTTT. It specifies CASSLSRVGSPQHF. The rearrangement uses TRBV5-6 and TRBJ1-5, with D possibly being TRBD1 (5 bases). V dropped 1 base and J dropped 9 bases, with 14 bases sitting between them. This CDR3 has 14 residues. In germline, CDR1 is SGHDT, CDR2 YYEEEE.

The J gene is TRBJ2-3, the V gene TRBV11-3; D remains unclear. Deletions cut 4 bases from V and 2 bases from J, with 7 bases between. The germline CDR1 and CDR2 sequences are SGHNT and YENEEA. The CDR3 length is 13 residues. The CDR3 spells CASSSYHTDTQYF. CDR3 nucleotides: TGTGCCAGCAGCTCCTATCACACAGATACGCAGTATTTT.

The chain carries TRBV6-5 and TRBJ2-5; 9 bases are shared with TRBD2. The DNA end is more similar to TRBJ2-7, so the J call may be wrong. Germline V gene sequence: CDR1 MNHEY, CDR2 SVGAGI. The CDR3 is 14 residues long. In DNA form, the CDR3 reads TGTGCCAGCAACGAGGCTAGCGGGATTCCCGAGCAGTACTTC. The encoded protein is CASNEASGIPEQYF.

This clonotype has more than one count but fewer than ten. The V call is TRBV4-1, the J call TRBJ2-4, with 10 positions matching TRBD1. The J call may be wrong; the DNA end is better matched by TRBJ2-7. The CDR3 is 15 residues long. Looked up from germline, CDR1 is MGHRA and CDR2 is YSYEKL. The CDR3 DNA sequence: TGCGCCAGCAGCCACCCCCGGACAGGGGGCTACGAGCAGTACTTC. This sequence encodes CASSHPRTGGYEQYF.

The J gene is TRBJ2-3, the V gene TRBV20-1; 7 nucleotides match TRBD2. Germline V CDR1 and CDR2: DFQATT, SNEGSKA (reference sequence). Unmatched junction bases numbered 9, after V lost 6 bases and J lost 0 bases. This CDR3 spans 15 amino acids. For the CDR3, the DNA is TGCAGTGCCCTAACGAGCGGGGTTAGCACAGATACGCAGTATTTT. As protein: CSALTSGVSTDTQYF.

V is TRBV5-1 and J is TRBJ2-6, with unresolved D. V was trimmed by 4 bases and J by 2 bases, leaving 13 bases between them. There are 16 residues in the CDR3. From germline, CDR1 is SGHRS and CDR2 YFSETQ. The CDR3 here is CASSLIGPTGANVLTF. The CDR3 DNA reads as TGCGCCAGCAGCCTGATAGGGCCCACTGGGGCCAACGTCCTGACTTTC.

The CDR3 sequence: CSARTVAYEQYF. The CDR3 DNA reads TGCAGCGCCCGGACAGTTGCCTACGAGCAGTACTTC. The chain carries TRBV29-1 and TRBJ2-7; maybe TRBD1 (6 bases). The CDR3 covers 12 residues. Germline V gene sequence: CDR1 SQVTM, CDR2 ANQGSEA. V dropped 7 bases and J dropped 2 bases, with 12 bases sitting between them.

This CDR3 is CSARGSRSANNEQFF. Here the CDR3 DNA reads TGCAGTGCTAGAGGGTCCCGATCAGCGAACAATGAGCAGTTCTTC. The chain couples TRBV20-1 to TRBJ2-1, with D unclear. The V gene's germline CDR1 is DFQATT and CDR2 SNEGSKA (reference sequence). Trimming left V 1 base short and J 5 bases short, with 15 bases between. The CDR3 has 15 residues.

The rearrangement links TRBV13 to TRBJ1-2, with D maybe TRBD1 (5 bases). Germline V CDR1 and CDR2: PRHDT, FYEKMQ (reference sequence). The ends were cut back, 5 bases at V and 2 bases at J, with 21 bases in the middle. The CDR3 spans 17 residues. For the CDR3, the DNA is TGTGCCAGCAGCCAAAGGGGATCCAAAACCCTAAACTATGGCTACACCTTC. It codes for CASSQRGSKTLNYGYTF.

This clonotype was seen more than once but under ten times. The CDR3 loop reads CASAERTPAYEQYF. The CDR3, as DNA: TGTGCCAGCGCTGAGAGGACGCCTGCCTACGAGCAGTACTTC. This sequence joins TRBV11-2 and TRBJ2-7; D is uncertain. This CDR3 has 14 residues. Germline V gene lookup returns CDR1 SGHAT and CDR2 FQNNGV. The V end was cut by 8 bases, the J end by 2 bases, with 16 bases between.

This clonotype was counted between two and nine times. The rearrangement uses TRBV6-2 or TRBV6-3 and TRBJ2-6, with D tentatively TRBD2 (5 bases). This CDR3 is built from 20 residues. Germline V lookup: CDR1 MNHEY, CDR2 SVGEGT. V dropped 2 bases and J dropped 2 bases, with 22 bases sitting between them. The CDR3 region has the DNA TGTGCCAGCAGTTACCTCCACGGGATCACAACAAAGGCTGGGGCCAACGTCCTGACTTTC. Amino acid sequence: CASSYLHGITTKAGANVLTF.

This clonotype has a single count. The chain carries TRBV11-2 and TRBJ2-7; D is unresolved. The CDR3 has 14 residues. Looked up from germline, CDR1 is SGHAT and CDR2 is FQNNGV. V lost 0 bases and J 2 bases, leaving 8 bases between the germline ends. CDR3 region: CASSLEPSAYEQYF. Here the CDR3 DNA reads TGTGCCAGCAGCTTAGAGCCCTCGGCCTACGAGCAGTACTTC.

V is TRBV7-8 and J is TRBJ2-7, with D tentatively TRBD1 (5 bases). The tail of the sequence fits TRBJ2-5 better, so the J call may be wrong. The CDR3 sequence is 17 residues long. The germline V gene encodes CDR1 SGHVS and CDR2 FQNEAQ. DNA for the CDR3: TGTGCCAGCAGCTTAGCGCTACCGGAAGGGGTTACGGAGACCCAGTACTTC. This translates into CASSLALPEGVTETQYF.

The rearrangement uses TRBV5-5 and TRBJ2-5, with D tentatively TRBD1 (6 bases). Trimming cost V 1 base and J 1 base, with 14 bases left between them. CDR3 length: 16 amino acids. From germline, CDR1 is SGHKS and CDR2 YYEKEE (reference sequence). The chain's CDR3 is CASSLKLGHLQETQYF. The CDR3, as DNA: TGTGCCAGCAGCTTGAAACTGGGACACCTCCAAGAGACCCAGTACTTC.

The CDR3 reads CASSLNVAGGSQPQHF. CDR3 in DNA: TGTGCCAGCAGCTTGAATGTGGCAGGGGGCTCTCAGCCCCAGCATTTT. V usage is TRBV7-9 and J usage is TRBJ1-5, with 8 nucleotides matching TRBD1. Trimming removed 3 bases from V and 6 bases from J; junction bases left unmatched: 10. The V gene's germline CDR1 is SEHNR and CDR2 FQNEAQ (reference sequence). This CDR3 is 16 amino acids long.

In nucleotides, the CDR3 is TGCAGTGCTAATTCGTTGGCCGGGAAACTGTTTTTT. Protein product: CSANSLAGKLFF. This chain links TRBV20-1 with TRBJ1-4; no clear D gene. V was pared by 4 bases and J by 11 bases, with 14 bases between. The CDR3 totals 12 residues. Germline V gene lookup returns CDR1 DFQATT and CDR2 SNEGSKA (reference sequence).